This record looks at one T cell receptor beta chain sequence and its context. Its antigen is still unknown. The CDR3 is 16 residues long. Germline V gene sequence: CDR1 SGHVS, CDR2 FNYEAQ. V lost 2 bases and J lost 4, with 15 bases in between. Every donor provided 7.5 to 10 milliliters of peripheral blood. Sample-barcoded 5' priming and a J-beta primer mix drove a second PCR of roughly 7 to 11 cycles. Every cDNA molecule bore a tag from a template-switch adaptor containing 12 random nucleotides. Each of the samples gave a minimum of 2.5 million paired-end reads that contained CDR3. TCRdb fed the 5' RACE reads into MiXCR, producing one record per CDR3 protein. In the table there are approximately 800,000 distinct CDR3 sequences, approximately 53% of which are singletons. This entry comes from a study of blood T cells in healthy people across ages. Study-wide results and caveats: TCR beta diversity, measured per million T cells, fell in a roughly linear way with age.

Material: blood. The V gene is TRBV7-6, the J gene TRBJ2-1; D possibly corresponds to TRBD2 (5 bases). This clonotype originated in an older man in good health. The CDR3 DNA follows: TGTGCCAGCAGCTTAAAAAGGACTCTGGGGTACAATGAGCAGTTCTTC. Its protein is CASSLKRTLGYNEQFF.